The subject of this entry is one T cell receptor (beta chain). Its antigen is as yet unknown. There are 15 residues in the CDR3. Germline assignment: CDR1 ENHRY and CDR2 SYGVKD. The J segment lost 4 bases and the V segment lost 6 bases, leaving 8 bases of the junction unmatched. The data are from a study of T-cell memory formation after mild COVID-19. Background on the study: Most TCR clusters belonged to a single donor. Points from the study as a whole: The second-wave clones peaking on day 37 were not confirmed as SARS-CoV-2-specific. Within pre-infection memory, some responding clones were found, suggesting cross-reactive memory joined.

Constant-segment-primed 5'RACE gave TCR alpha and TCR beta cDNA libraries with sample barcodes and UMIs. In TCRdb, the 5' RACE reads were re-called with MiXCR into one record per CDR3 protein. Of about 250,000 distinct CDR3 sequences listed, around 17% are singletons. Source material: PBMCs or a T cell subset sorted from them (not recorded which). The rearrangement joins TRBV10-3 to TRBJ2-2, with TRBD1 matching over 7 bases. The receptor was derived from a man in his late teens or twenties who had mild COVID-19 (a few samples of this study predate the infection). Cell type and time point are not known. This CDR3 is CAIRVTDRATGELFF. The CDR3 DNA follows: TGTGCCATCAGGGTCACCGACAGGGCCACCGGGGAGCTGTTTTTT.